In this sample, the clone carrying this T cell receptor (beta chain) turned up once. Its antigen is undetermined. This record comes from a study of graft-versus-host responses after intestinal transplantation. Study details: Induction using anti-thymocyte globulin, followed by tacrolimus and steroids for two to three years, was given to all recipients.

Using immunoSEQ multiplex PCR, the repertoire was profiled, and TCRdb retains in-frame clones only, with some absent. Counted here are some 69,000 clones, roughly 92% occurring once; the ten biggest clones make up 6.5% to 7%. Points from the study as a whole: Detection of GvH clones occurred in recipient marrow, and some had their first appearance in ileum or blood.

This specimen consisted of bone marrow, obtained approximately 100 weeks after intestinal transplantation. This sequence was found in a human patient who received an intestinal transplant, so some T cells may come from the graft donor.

The CDR3 protein is CASSQGLKRRVSYEQYF. CDR3 sequence (DNA): TGCGCCAGCAGCCAAGGTTTGAAGCGGAGAGTAAGTTACGAGCAGTACTTC. The genes are TRBV4-1 and TRBJ2-7, with D maybe TRBD2 (5 bases). CDR1 and CDR2 from the germline V gene are MGHRA and YSYEKL. This CDR3 is built from 17 residues. Trimming cost V 1 base and J 4 bases, with 20 bases left between them.